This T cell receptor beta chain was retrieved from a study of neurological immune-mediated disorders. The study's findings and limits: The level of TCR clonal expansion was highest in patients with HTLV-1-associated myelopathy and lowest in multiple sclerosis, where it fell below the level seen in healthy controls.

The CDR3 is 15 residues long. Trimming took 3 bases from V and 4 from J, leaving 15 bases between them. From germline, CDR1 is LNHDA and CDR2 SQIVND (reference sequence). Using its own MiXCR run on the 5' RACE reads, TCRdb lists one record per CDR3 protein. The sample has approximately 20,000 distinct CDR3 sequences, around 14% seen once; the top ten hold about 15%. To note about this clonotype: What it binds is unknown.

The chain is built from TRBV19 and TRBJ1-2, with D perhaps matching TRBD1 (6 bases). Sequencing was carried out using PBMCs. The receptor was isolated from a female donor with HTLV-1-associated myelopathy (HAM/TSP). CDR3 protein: CASSITLGASYGYTF. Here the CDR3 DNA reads TGTGCCAGTAGTATCACATTGGGGGCGAGCTATGGCTACACCTTC. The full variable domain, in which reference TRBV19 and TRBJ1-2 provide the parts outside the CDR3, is DGGITQSPKYLFRKEGQNVTLSCEQNLNHDAMYWYRQDPGQGLRLIYYSQIVNDFQKGDIAEGYSVSREKKESFPLTVTSAQKNPTAFYLCASSITLGASYGYTFGSGTRLTVV.